The rows below give T cell receptor beta chains drawn from one sample of a study of T-cell memory formation after mild COVID-19. TCRdb recomputed calls from the 5' RACE reads with MiXCR, one row per CDR3 protein. The sample shows fewer than 350,000 distinct CDR3 sequences, roughly 18% of them seen only once. Material for sequencing was PBMCs or a T cell subset sorted from them (not recorded which). Receptors originate from a man younger than 35 who had mild COVID-19 (a few samples of this study predate the infection). Cell type and time point are not known. Each CDR3 is given with its conserved first and last residue. The D gene is left open where the match is weak. Size tells how often a clone was seen (once, few, many) or the class of an expanded clone, and some rows leave it out.

>.|few|TRBJ1-2|11|TRBV6-5
TGTGCCAGCACCCAGGGAAAGGGCTACACCTTC
CASTQGKGYTF
>TRBD1|.|TRBJ1-2|15|TRBV7-6
TGTGCCAGCAGCTTAGGACAGGGGGACGGCTATGGCTACACCTTC
CASSLGQGDGYGYTF
>TRBD1|few|TRBJ2-3|17|TRBV7-9
TGTGCCAGCAGCCCCCCCACGGGACAGGGAAGCACAGATACGCAGTATTTT
CASSPPTGQGSTDTQYF
>.|.|TRBJ1-3|15|TRBV2
TGTGCCAGCAGTGAATCGTCGTTCTCTGGAAACACCATATATTTT
CASSESSFSGNTIYF
>TRBD2|many|TRBJ2-7|16|TRBV18
TGTGCCAGCTCACCAACGACTAGCGCAAACTCCTACGAGCAGTACTTC
CASSPTTSANSYEQYF
>TRBD2|few|TRBJ2-3|16|TRBV7-2
TGTGCCAGCAGCTTGGGGGGGGAAGGGGCCCCCGGTACGCAGTATTTT
CASSLGGEGAPGTQYF
>TRBD2|.|TRBJ2-1|15|TRBV20-1
TGCAGTGCTAGAAGTGGACTAGCGGCTAGAAATGAGCAGTTCTTC
CSARSGLAARNEQFF
>TRBD2|.|TRBJ2-1|12|TRBV20-1
TGCAGTGCAACCGGACTAGCGAGGGAGCAGTTCTTC
CSATGLAREQFF
>.|.|TRBJ1-6|17|TRBV11-2
TGTGCCAGCAGCACCTACCGGACCGCGGGCGGGCGGTCACCCCTCCACTTT
CASSTYRTAGGRSPLHF
>TRBD1|once|TRBJ2-5|12|TRBV6-6
TGTGCCAGCAGCCAAACGACGGACAGGGGGTACTTC
CASSQTTDRGYF
>TRBD1|.|TRBJ2-5|15|TRBV6-2/TRBV6-3
TGTGCCAGCAGCCCGGACAGGGGGTCCGGAGAGACCCAGTACTTC
CASSPDRGSGETQYF
>.|.|TRBJ2-5|14|TRBV7-2
TGTGCCAGCGCGAGACAGGGAGGTGAGGTGACCCAGTACTTC
CASARQGGEVTQYF
>.|many|TRBJ1-6|16|TRBV5-1
TGCGCCAGCAGCTTGGCCGGTCCAGAAAATAATTCACCCCTCCACTTT
CASSLAGPENNSPLHF
>.|.|TRBJ2-2|16|TRBV12-3/TRBV12-4
TGTGCCAGCACCATAGGTGGCCTAGCGTACACCGGGGAGCTGTTTTTT
CASTIGGLAYTGELFF
>.|few|TRBJ2-7|16|TRBV4-3
TGCGCCAGCAGCCAAGATAGAGCGTCGTCGGGGACCGAGCAGTACTTC
CASSQDRASSGTEQYF
>.|once|TRBJ1-2|14|TRBV7-9
TGTGCCAGCAGCCGCCTGGGACCTCGTGAAGGCTACACCTTC
CASSRLGPREGYTF
>.|.|TRBJ2-5|12|TRBV6-2/TRBV6-3
TGTGCCAGCAGCTCCGCCGGCCGGACCCAGTACTTC
CASSSAGRTQYF
>.|few|TRBJ2-5|13|TRBV10-3
TGTGCCATCAACCGCGGCCAGCTTGAGACCCAGTACTTC
CAINRGQLETQYF
>.|few|TRBJ2-1|15|TRBV4-1
TGCGCCAGCAGCCAATTCGACGGCGTTACTGATGAGCAGTTCTTC
CASSQFDGVTDEQFF
>.|many|TRBJ1-1|13|TRBV11-2
TGTGCCAGCAGCTTTCGGGTTGACACTGAAGCTTTCTTT
CASSFRVDTEAFF
>.|medium-sized|TRBJ2-3|18|TRBV6-6
TGTGCCAGCAGTTATACCTCCGGAGGACAGCGTCTCACAGATACGCAGTATTTT
CASSYTSGGQRLTDTQYF
>.|.|TRBJ2-1|17|TRBV4-3
TGCGCCAGCAGCCAACTTCCGGGACGGGCCGGTAACAATGAGCAGTTCTTC
CASSQLPGRAGNNEQFF
>.|.|TRBJ1-4|14|TRBV4-2
TGTGCCAGCAGCCCGGACGGGGAGGGTTCAAAACTGTTTTTT
CASSPDGEGSKLFF
>.|.|TRBJ1-2|14|TRBV12-3/TRBV12-4
TGTGCCAGCAGTTTTTTTAACAGGATCTATGGCTACACCTTC
CASSFFNRIYGYTF
>.|.|TRBJ2-7|15|TRBV5-6
TGTGCCAGCAGCTTGGTCGGCGGATACTCCTACGAGCAGTACTTC
CASSLVGGYSYEQYF
>.|.|TRBJ2-2|15|TRBV6-4
TGTGCCAGCAGTGAGGATACCCGTTACACCGGGGAGCTGTTTTTT
CASSEDTRYTGELFF
>TRBD1|once|TRBJ1-2|13|TRBV12-3/TRBV12-4
TGTGCCAGCAGCCACGACAGGGGTAGAGGCTACACCTTC
CASSHDRGRGYTF
>.|many|TRBJ1-6|17|TRBV6-2/TRBV6-3
TGTGCCAGCAGACCGTCCGGAGGTGCCGGAATAAATTCACCCCTCCACTTT
CASRPSGGAGINSPLHF